A single T cell receptor beta chain is shown here with its context. What it recognizes is unknown. This record belongs to a study of CD8 T cells in ankylosing spondylitis. Study-wide results and limits: Disease-linked clones had a CD8+ phenotype and relatively low frequency in peripheral blood. Enrichment of disease-linked clones was reportedly significant in matched ankylosing spondylitis synovial fluid. Before this, some motif variants had been reported in reactive arthritis synovial fluid and blood. A TCR beta motif of under 10 highly homologous variants appeared characteristic of ankylosing spondylitis blood.

The CDR3 has 15 amino acids. Trimming took off 3 bases at V and 4 bases at J, with 16 bases between the two ends. Germline CDR1 reads DFQATT; CDR2 reads SNEGSKA (reference sequence). It was by quantitative 5'-RACE with molecular barcodes that TCR beta libraries were made. TCRdb re-derived calls from the 5' RACE reads in MiXCR, one entry per CDR3 protein. The sample yields under 850,000 distinct CDR3 sequences, under 20% seen once. The J gene is TRBJ1-5, the V gene TRBV20-1, with TRBD1 as a possible D gene (5 bases). The sample was blood, either unsorted or a sorted T cell fraction (not recorded which). This sequence was found in a male donor with ankylosing spondylitis. The CDR3, as DNA: TGCAGTGCTAGCCTGTACCGGGACCCTAATCAGCCCCAGCATTTT. It codes for CSASLYRDPNQPQHF.